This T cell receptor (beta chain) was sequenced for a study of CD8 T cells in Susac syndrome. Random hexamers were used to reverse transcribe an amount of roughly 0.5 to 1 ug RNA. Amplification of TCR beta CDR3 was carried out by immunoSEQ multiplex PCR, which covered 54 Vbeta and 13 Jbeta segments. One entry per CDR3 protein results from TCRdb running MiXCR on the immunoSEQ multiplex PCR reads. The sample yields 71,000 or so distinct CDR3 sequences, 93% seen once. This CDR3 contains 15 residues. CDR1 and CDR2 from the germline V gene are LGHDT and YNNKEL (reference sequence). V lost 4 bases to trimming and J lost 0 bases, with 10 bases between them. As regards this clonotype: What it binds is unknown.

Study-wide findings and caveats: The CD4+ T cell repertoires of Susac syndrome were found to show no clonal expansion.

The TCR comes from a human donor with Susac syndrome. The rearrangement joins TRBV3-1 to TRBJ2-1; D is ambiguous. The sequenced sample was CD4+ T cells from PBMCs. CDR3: CASSPWGSSYNEQFF. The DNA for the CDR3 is TGTGCCAGCAGCCCATGGGGAAGCTCCTACAATGAGCAGTTCTTC.